The 30 T cell receptor beta chains given below trace back to one sample, sequenced in a study of blood T cell repertoires in COVID-19. The protocol was immunoSEQ multiplex PCR, while the TCRdb copy is restricted to in-frame clones and leaves out a portion. The data show 200,000 to 300,000 clones, with roughly 88% seen just once and about 2.1% held by the top ten. Sequenced material: peripheral blood. The source of these receptors is a man aged 40-49 years who had recovered from COVID-19.

This clone was found once. The CDR3 region is CASSPTGGEYYYGYTF. CDR3 sequence (DNA): TGTGCCAGTAGTCCAACAGGGGGCGAGTATTACTATGGCTACACCTTC. The chain is built from TRBV19 and TRBJ1-2; 9 bases match TRBD1. CDR1 and CDR2 from the germline V gene are LNHDA and SQIVND (reference sequence). This CDR3 spans 16 amino acids. Trimming took 5 bases from V and 3 from J; bases not matched to a gene: 10.

The chain links TRBV12-5 to TRBJ1-6; tentatively, D is TRBD1 (6 bases). The V end was cut by 1 base, the J end by 8 bases, with 6 bases between. Germline CDR1 LGHNT, CDR2 FRNRAP. The CDR3 sequence is 13 residues long. The CDR3 DNA is TGTGCTAGTGGTTTGGAGGGGGATTCACCCCTCCACTTT. This sequence encodes CASGLEGDSPLHF.

In this sample, this clone turned up many times. This chain uses TRBV5-1 with TRBJ2-3, with 7 bases identical to TRBD2. The CDR3 runs 16 residues. The germline V gene encodes CDR1 SGHRS and CDR2 YFSETQ. Trimming took 5 bases from V and 0 from J; bases not matched to a gene: 9. CDR3 DNA sequence: TGCGCCAGCAGGTCCCGGCTAGCGGCCAGCACAGATACGCAGTATTTT. Its translation is CASRSRLAASTDTQYF.

V usage is TRBV6-2 or TRBV6-3 and J usage is TRBJ2-1, with TRBD1 matching 8 bases. This CDR3 spans 15 amino acids. The V gene's germline CDR1 is MNHEY and CDR2 SVGEGT. Trimming cost V 1 base and J 6 bases; bases outside gene matches: 5. CDR3: CASSYWAGTGNEQFF. For the CDR3, the DNA is TGTGCCAGCAGTTACTGGGCGGGGACAGGCAATGAGCAGTTCTTC.

The chain uses TRBV18 and TRBJ2-7; 7 bases match TRBD1. V shed 3 bases and J 5 bases; nucleotides not matched to a gene: 10. The germline V gene encodes CDR1 KGHSH and CDR2 LQKENI. This CDR3 is built from 15 residues. As DNA, the CDR3 is TGTGCCAGCTCACCGTATAAAGGGGGCCCGGACGAGCAGTACTTC. Amino acid sequence: CASSPYKGGPDEQYF.

The V and J genes are TRBV5-6 and TRBJ2-4, with TRBD2 matching over 7 bases. The germline V gene encodes CDR1 SGHDT and CDR2 YYEEEE. The CDR3 spans 16 residues. V gave up 4 bases and J gave up 0 bases; unmatched junction bases: 7. In DNA, the CDR3 is TGTGCCAGCAGCATAATAGCGGGCCTAGCCAAAAACATTCAGTACTTC. The encoded protein is CASSIIAGLAKNIQYF.

The chain recombines TRBV4-1 with TRBJ2-3, with TRBD2 matching over 11 bases. There are 16 residues in the CDR3. J was trimmed by 2 bases and V by 0 bases; bases with no gene match: 1. Germline V gives CDR1 MGHRA, CDR2 YSYEKL. CDR3 DNA sequence: TGCGCCAGCAGCCAAGAGGGACTAGCGGACACAGATACGCAGTATTTT. It specifies CASSQEGLADTDTQYF.

J is TRBJ1-1 and V is TRBV5-1; 9 bases map to TRBD1. Germline CDR1 is SGHRS and CDR2 is YFSETQ. The CDR3 loop spans 15 amino acids. V lost 3 bases and J lost 5; bases outside the gene matches: 8. Here the CDR3 reads CASSSGTGGYTEAFF. CDR3 coding DNA: TGCGCCAGCAGCTCGGGTACAGGGGGCTATACTGAAGCTTTCTTT.

The rearrangement joins TRBV27 to TRBJ2-2, with 10 bases lining up with TRBD1. V gave up 4 bases and J gave up 6 bases; unmatched junction bases: 5. The germline V gene encodes CDR1 MNHEY and CDR2 SMNVEV (reference sequence). This CDR3 contains 15 residues. CDR3 in DNA: TGTGCCAGCAGTTCCCCGGGACAGGGGTCCGGGGAGCTGTTTTTT. Translating it yields CASSSPGQGSGELFF.

V usage is TRBV10-1 and J usage is TRBJ2-3, with TRBD1 as a possible D gene (5 bases). Germline assignment: CDR1 WNHNN and CDR2 SYGVQD (reference sequence). V lost 8 bases and J 2 bases, leaving 14 bases between the germline ends. The CDR3 is 14 amino acids. In DNA, the CDR3 is TGCGCCAGCTCCGACAGATGGGACACAGATACGCAGTATTTT. Protein sequence: CASSDRWDTDTQYF.

This clone appeared once. The V and J genes are TRBV20-1 and TRBJ2-3; D ambiguous. The CDR3 spans 11 residues. V gave up 5 bases and J gave up 3 bases, with 6 bases separating them. Per germline, CDR1 DFQATT and CDR2 SNEGSKA (reference sequence). The CDR3, as DNA: TGCAGTGCTCGCGAGACAGATACGCAGTATTTT. Protein sequence: CSARETDTQYF.

The chain employs TRBV3-1 (or the pseudogene TRBV3-2) and TRBJ2-5; TRBD2 might be the D (6 bases). With 1 base removed from V and 5 bases from J, the gap between germline ends came to 20 bases. The CDR3 length is 17 residues. From germline, CDR1 is LGHDT and CDR2 YNNKEL (reference sequence). The CDR3 spells CASSQGNLGGPRETQYF. CDR3 DNA: TGTGCCAGCAGCCAAGGGAATCTGGGGGGTCCCCGGGAGACCCAGTACTTC.

The chain has TRBV7-2 and TRBJ2-7; 7 positions agree with TRBD2. With V trimmed by 5 bases and J by 0 bases, 7 bases remained unmatched. The germline V gene encodes CDR1 SGHTA and CDR2 FQGNSA. The CDR3 contains 15 residues. As DNA, the CDR3 is TGTGCCAGCAGCCCGCTGCGGGAGAGCTCCTACGAGCAGTACTTC. Its protein is CASSPLRESSYEQYF.

This sequence joins TRBV11-3 and TRBJ1-2; D gene unclear. This CDR3 contains 13 residues. Germline V gene lookup returns CDR1 SGHNT and CDR2 YENEEA. Trimming stripped 1 base from V and 5 bases from J, with 8 bases between. CDR3 protein: CASSLGIAYGYTF. CDR3 bases: TGTGCCAGCAGCTTAGGTATAGCTTATGGCTACACCTTC.

V and J are TRBV11-3 and TRBJ2-3, with D perhaps TRBD1 (6 bases). The CDR3 length is 15 residues. The germline CDR1 and CDR2 sequences are SGHNT and YENEEA. Trimming pared 3 bases from V and 5 bases from J, leaving 15 bases between. The DNA for the CDR3 is TGTGCCAGCAGCTTCGGGGCGCAGGGGCAAGATACGCAGTATTTT. It codes for CASSFGAQGQDTQYF.

The chain employs TRBV6-2 or TRBV6-3 and TRBJ2-7, with D maybe TRBD2 (6 bases). Trimming cost V 4 bases and J 1 base, with 11 bases left between them. Germline CDR1 and CDR2: MNHEY and SVGEGT. The CDR3 runs to 14 residues. The CDR3: CASSWGESSYEQYF. In nucleotides, the CDR3 is TGTGCCAGCAGTTGGGGGGAGTCGTCCTACGAGCAGTACTTC.

The chain employs TRBV7-9 and TRBJ1-1; D possibly corresponds to TRBD1 (5 bases). Trimming pared 2 bases from V and 1 base from J, leaving 14 bases between. The V gene's germline CDR1 is SEHNR and CDR2 FQNEAQ (reference sequence). This CDR3 has 16 amino acids. CDR3: CASSLWLRVANTEAFF. The DNA of the CDR3 is TGTGCCAGCAGCTTATGGCTCAGGGTCGCGAACACTGAAGCTTTCTTT.

The chain carries TRBV5-4 and TRBJ2-1, with 12 bases lining up with TRBD2. Germline assignment: CDR1 SGHNT and CDR2 YYREEE (reference sequence). The CDR3 sequence is 17 residues long. The trim removed 1 base at V and 8 bases at J, leaving 10 bases unmatched. The CDR3 nucleotides are TGTGCCAGCAGCTTGTCTCTAGCGGGAGGGTCGAGGGATGAGCAGTTCTTC. This encodes CASSLSLAGGSRDEQFF.

This clone is a singleton in its sample. J is TRBJ1-2 and V is TRBV4-1, with 7 bases identical to TRBD1. The CDR3 sequence is 15 residues long. The junction had 7 bases not matched to a gene; V was cut back by 3 bases and J by 3 bases. Germline CDR1 is MGHRA and CDR2 is YSYEKL. This chain's CDR3 is CASSHMDRSDYGYTF. The CDR3 coding sequence is TGCGCCAGCAGCCACATGGACAGGTCGGACTATGGCTACACCTTC.

This clone came up once. V usage is TRBV3-1 (or the pseudogene TRBV3-2) and J usage is TRBJ2-3; 10 positions agree with TRBD2. This CDR3 is built from 15 residues. The germline CDR1 and CDR2 sequences are LGHDT and YNNKEL (reference sequence). V gave up 4 bases and J gave up 1 base; unmatched junction bases: 2. The CDR3 nucleotides are TGTGCCAGCAGCCTCGGACTAGCGGGCACAGATACGCAGTATTTT. Protein: CASSLGLAGTDTQYF.

The chain employs TRBV6-5 and TRBJ1-5; D possibly corresponds to TRBD1 (5 bases). The CDR3 is made up of 15 amino acids. In germline, CDR1 is MNHEY, CDR2 SVGAGI. V lost 8 bases to trimming and J lost 0 bases, with 14 bases between them. CDR3 sequence reads: CASAKTVNSNQPQHF. The CDR3 DNA follows: TGTGCCAGCGCCAAGACAGTAAATAGCAATCAGCCCCAGCATTTT.

The rearrangement uses TRBV16 and TRBJ1-5; 7 nucleotides agree with TRBD1. Germline V CDR1 and CDR2: KGHSY, FQNENV. The CDR3 sequence is 16 residues long. With 0 bases clipped from V and 6 bases from J, the junction kept 8 bases outside the gene matches. CDR3 DNA sequence: TGTGCCAGCAGCCAATCAAGGGACAGCGGAGGTCAGCCCCAGCATTTT. It specifies CASSQSRDSGGQPQHF.

J is TRBJ1-4 and V is TRBV5-6; no reliable D call. This CDR3 region has 14 residues. V lost 2 bases to trimming and J lost 4 bases, with 9 bases between them. Germline V gene lookup returns CDR1 SGHDT and CDR2 YYEEEE. The CDR3 DNA reads TGTGCCAGCAGCTTCCAGGCCTATAATGAAAAACTGTTTTTT. Protein sequence: CASSFQAYNEKLFF.

The chain has TRBV6-5 and TRBJ2-1; tentatively, D is TRBD2 (5 bases). With 2 bases removed from V and 8 bases from J, the gap between germline ends came to 10 bases. CDR3 length: 13 amino acids. Germline values: CDR1 MNHEY, CDR2 SVGAGI. DNA of the CDR3: TGTGCCAGCAGTTACGGAGGTACGGATGAGCAGTTCTTC. It is translated as CASSYGGTDEQFF.

The chain has TRBV3-1 (or the pseudogene TRBV3-2) and TRBJ2-3; no reliable D call. Between the trimmed V and J ends, which lost 0 bases and 1 base, there was a span of 14 bases. The length of the CDR3 is 17 residues. Germline loops: CDR1 LGHDT, CDR2 YNNKEL (reference sequence). The CDR3: CASSQDQLHIGTDTQYF. The CDR3, as DNA: TGTGCCAGCAGCCAAGATCAACTACATATCGGCACAGATACGCAGTATTTT.

The DNA for the CDR3 is TGTGCCAGCAGCGTGAGCTTAACAGGGCCAAACACTGAAGCTTTCTTT. It specifies CASSVSLTGPNTEAFF. The chain has TRBV9 and TRBJ1-1; D perhaps matches TRBD1 (6 bases). Trimming left V 2 bases short and J 2 bases short, with 16 bases between. CDR1 is SGDLS, CDR2 YYNGEE, per germline. This CDR3 is 16 amino acids long.

This clone was observed a single time. The chain joins TRBV7-2 to TRBJ2-5; 10 bases match TRBD1. CDR3 size: 14 residues. Germline lookup yields CDR1 SGHTA and CDR2 FQGNSA. Germline trimming cut 3 bases from V and 4 bases from J; bases unmatched to any gene: 2. The DNA of the CDR3 is TGTGCCAGCAGCTTCGACAGGGGGCGAGAGACCCAGTACTTC. Its protein product is CASSFDRGRETQYF.

The chain couples TRBV2 to TRBJ2-7; TRBD2 agrees at 9 bases. This CDR3 is built from 13 residues. From germline, CDR1 is SNHLY and CDR2 FYNNEI. The junction had 3 bases not matched to a gene; V was cut back by 6 bases and J by 3 bases. DNA of the CDR3: TGTGCCAGCAGGAGCGGGGGGCTCTACGAGCAGTACTTC. Amino acids: CASRSGGLYEQYF.

The chain links TRBV5-6 to TRBJ2-5; 7 positions agree with TRBD2. With V trimmed by 4 bases and J by 3 bases, 0 bases remained unmatched. CDR3 length: 12 amino acids. Germline loops: CDR1 SGHDT, CDR2 YYEEEE. The chain's CDR3 is CASSRGEETQYF. The CDR3 DNA follows: TGTGCCAGCAGCCGGGGGGAAGAGACCCAGTACTTC.

The chain uses TRBV3-1 (or the pseudogene TRBV3-2) and TRBJ2-3; D might be TRBD2 (6 bases). The germline CDR1 and CDR2 sequences are LGHDT and YNNKEL (reference sequence). V dropped 3 bases and J dropped 6 bases, with 10 bases sitting between them. The CDR3 consists of 13 residues. CDR3 in amino acids: CASSQSLADTQYF. In nucleotides, the CDR3 is TGTGCCAGCAGCCAGTCACTAGCTGATACGCAGTATTTT.